This TCR beta chain was obtained from a study of vaccination and CD4 T cells after COVID-19. The Oncomine TCR Beta short-read assay sequenced DNA from cultured CD4+ T cells. DNA came from CD4+ T cells after culture. TCRdb processed the PCR reads anew with MiXCR; each CDR3 protein has one entry. The table shows about 15,000 distinct CDR3 sequences, with approximately 53% occurring only once. This CDR3 contains 16 residues. Germline CDR1 SGHAT, CDR2 FQNNGV. With 6 bases clipped from V and 1 base from J, the junction kept 11 bases outside the gene matches. The treatment denotes: roughly ten-day PBMC culture with coronavirus spike peptide pools or control peptides (ViraFEST assay). Findings and caveats of the study: Convalescent patients' vaccine-specific clones were spike mono-reactive in 304 of 307 cases.

Worth noting for this clonotype: Its antigen is not known.

This receptor was obtained from a human donor who had recovered from COVID-19. Sequenced input: CD4+ T cells from blood, cultured in vitro. V is TRBV11-2 and J is TRBJ1-1; 7 bases are shared with TRBD1. This CDR3 reads CASRWQKGASNTEAFF. DNA of the CDR3: TGTGCCAGCAGGTGGCAAAAGGGGGCTTCGAACACTGAAGCTTTCTTT. Supplemented by reference TRBV11-2 and TRBJ1-1, the full variable domain reads EAGVAQSPRYKIIEKRQSVAFWCNPISGHATLYWYQQILGQGPKLLIQFQNNGVVDDSQLPKDRFSAERLKGVDSTLKIQPAKLEDSAVYLCASRWQKGASNTEAFFGQGTRLTVV.